This T cell receptor (beta chain) stems from a study of T-cell reconstitution after alpha-beta-depleted transplantation in children. Study-level results: Several hundred rapidly expanded clones from non-depleted graft cells reportedly supplied alpha-beta T cells about two months post-transplant. From surviving recipient T cells and thymic progenitors came the high day-60 TCRbeta diversity observed in some patients.

During its preparation, the TCRbeta library received unique molecular identifiers. TCRdb ran MiXCR on the PCR reads and lists one entry per CDR3 protein. The sample lists roughly 310,000 distinct CDR3 sequences; around 25% were seen once. Germline assignment: CDR1 MDHEN and CDR2 SYDVKM. This CDR3 is built from 14 residues. V lost 4 bases to trimming and J lost 3 bases, with 13 bases between them. This clonotype was seen more than once but under ten times. The antigen is undetermined. Sequences were derived from PBMCs, mostly from graft donor cells, sampled 180 days after TCRalphabeta/CD19-depleted stem cell transplant. The sequence came from a male patient between 5 and 17 years old who had a stem cell transplant for acute lymphoblastic leukemia, so the T cells may come from the graft donor. This rearrangement joins TRBV28 to TRBJ2-7; possibly TRBD1 for D (6 bases). The CDR3 DNA sequence: TGTGCCAGCAGTTCCCCAGGGGTGTACTACGAGCAGTACTTC. This gives the protein CASSSPGVYYEQYF.